These 9 T cell receptor beta chains were sequenced from one sample in a study of T-cell memory formation after mild COVID-19. TCRdb reanalysed the 5' RACE reads using MiXCR and keeps one entry per CDR3 protein. Found here are approximately 200,000 distinct CDR3 sequences, 16% of them singletons; the top ten hold approximately 2.2%. Sequences were obtained from PBMCs or a T cell subset sorted from them (not recorded which). These receptor sequences come from an adult woman who had mild COVID-19 (a few samples of this study predate the infection). Cell type and time point are not known.

This clonotype turned up a few times. The V call is TRBV19, the J call TRBJ2-7; D not resolved. The V gene's germline CDR1 is LNHDA and CDR2 SQIVND (reference sequence). Trimming stripped 5 bases from V and 3 bases from J, with 14 bases between. CDR3 length: 14 residues. CDR3 in amino acids: CASSGRQEYYEQYF. The CDR3 DNA reads as TGTGCCAGTAGTGGGCGTCAGGAATACTACGAGCAGTACTTC. Full variable domain (remainder filled in from reference TRBV19 and TRBJ2-7): DGGITQSPKYLFRKEGQNVTLSCEQNLNHDAMYWYRQDPGQGLRLIYYSQIVNDFQKGDIAEGYSVSREKKESFPLTVTSAQKNPTAFYLCASSGRQEYYEQYFGPGTRLTVT.

This clonotype showed up just a few times. The DNA for the CDR3 is TGTGCCAGTTCAGGTCGCACTAGGGAGCAGTACTTC. This gives the protein CASSGRTREQYF. The J gene is TRBJ2-7, the V gene TRBV19, with a tentative D call TRBD2 (5 bases). The CDR3 extends over 12 amino acids. Looked up from germline, CDR1 is LNHDA and CDR2 is SQIVND (reference sequence). Between the trimmed V and J ends, which lost 8 bases and 7 bases, there was a span of 15 bases.

In this sample, this clonotype turned up a few times. The rearrangement joins TRBV3-1 to TRBJ2-3; TRBD1 matches at 7 bases. Germline V gene data show CDR1 as LGHDT and CDR2 as YNNKEL (reference sequence). J was trimmed by 3 bases and V by 1 base; bases with no gene match: 4. This CDR3 contains 15 residues. The CDR3 region has the DNA TGTGCCAGCAGCCAAGGACAGGGTTGGACAGATACGCAGTATTTT. Residues: CASSQGQGWTDTQYF.

Many counts were recorded for this clonotype. This chain links TRBV12-3 or TRBV12-4 with TRBJ2-1, with D hard to call. The CDR3 covers 11 residues. The germline V and J ends were trimmed by 4 bases and 13 bases, with 11 bases remaining between them. Here the CDR3 DNA reads TGTGCCAGCAGTTCCCTAGACATACAGTTCTTC. Protein product: CASSSLDIQFF.

A few counts support this clonotype. The rearrangement joins TRBV7-2 to TRBJ2-7, with D hard to call. Germline V lookup: CDR1 SGHTA, CDR2 FQGNSA. With 1 base removed from V and 2 bases from J, the gap between germline ends came to 9 bases. This CDR3 region has 14 residues. The CDR3 reads CASSLGRQTYEQYF. For the CDR3, the DNA is TGTGCCAGCAGCTTAGGTCGTCAGACCTACGAGCAGTACTTC.

On this clonotype: A read error may explain this, as a much larger clone is one base away. The rearrangement joins TRBV6-6 to TRBJ2-7; D remains unclear. V gave up 2 bases and J gave up 2 bases, with 1 base separating them. CDR1 and CDR2 (germline): MNHNY, SVGAGI (reference sequence). This CDR3 region has 11 residues. The CDR3 sequence is CASSYTYEQYF. The CDR3 nucleotides are TGTGCCAGCAGTTACACCTACGAGCAGTACTTC.

The table lists this clonotype with a few counts. This chain links TRBV2 with TRBJ2-7; 9 nucleotides line up with TRBD1. V shed 8 bases and J 4 bases; nucleotides not matched to a gene: 9. The CDR3 covers 14 residues. Per the germline V gene, CDR1 is SNHLY and CDR2 is FYNNEI. The DNA of the CDR3 is TGTGCCAGCGGACGACAGGGGGGTGTTTACGAGCAGTACTTC. Its protein is CASGRQGGVYEQYF.

This clonotype was seen only a few times. This chain links TRBV7-9 with TRBJ1-1; the D gene is possibly TRBD1 (5 bases). Trimming pared 0 bases from V and 6 bases from J, leaving 8 bases between. This CDR3 has 13 residues. Germline values: CDR1 SEHNR, CDR2 FQNEAQ (reference sequence). In DNA form, the CDR3 reads TGTGCCAGCAGCTTAGCGCAGGGATCTGAAGCTTTCTTT. It codes for CASSLAQGSEAFF. The full variable domain, rest sourced from reference TRBV7-9 and TRBJ1-1, is DTGVSQNPRHKITKRGQNVTFRCDPISEHNRLYWYRQTLGQGPEFLTYFQNEAQLEKSRLLSDRFSAERPKGSFSTLEIQRTEQGDSAMYLCASSLAQGSEAFFGQGTRLTVV.

This clonotype came up a few times. The V and J genes are TRBV12-3 or TRBV12-4 and TRBJ2-2; D perhaps matches TRBD1 (5 bases). The V end was cut by 8 bases, the J end by 6 bases, with 10 bases between. This CDR3 has 12 residues. This chain's CDR3 is CASLTDAGELFF. DNA for the CDR3: TGTGCCAGCCTGACAGACGCCGGGGAGCTGTTTTTT.